A single sample gave rise to the 22 T cell receptor beta chains below, sequenced in a study of Graves' ophthalmopathy and Graves' hyperthyroidism. As the template, RNA transcripts were used to amplify TCR beta CDR3 regions. HTBI primers served in a first-round RT-PCR, which a second-round multiplex PCR followed. TCRdb re-called the multiplex PCR reads through MiXCR, storing one row per CDR3 protein. In the table there are about 700,000 distinct CDR3 sequences, roughly 40% of which are singletons. Input material: peripheral blood. All receptors derive from an adult man with Graves' ophthalmopathy.

This clonotype appeared many times. The rearrangement joins TRBV14 to TRBJ1-2; TRBD1 might be the D (6 bases). The V gene lost 0 bases and the J gene lost 3 bases, with 8 bases spanning the gap. CDR3 length: 14 residues. CDR1 and CDR2 from the germline V gene are SGHDN and FVKESK. The CDR3 protein is CASSQDWTDYGYTF. The CDR3, as DNA: TGTGCCAGCAGCCAAGATTGGACAGACTATGGCTACACCTTC.

This chain joins TRBV25-1 and TRBJ2-5, with TRBD1 matching over 12 bases. Trimming removed 4 bases from V and 4 bases from J; junction bases left unmatched: 10. The CDR3 length is 17 residues. Germline values: CDR1 MGHDK, CDR2 SYGVNS. The CDR3 DNA reads as TGTGCCAGCAGTGCCCCCCTCCGGGACAGGGGGCGAGAGACCCAGTACTTC. It encodes CASSAPLRDRGRETQYF.

V usage is TRBV6-6 and J usage is TRBJ1-4, with D maybe TRBD1 (6 bases). V lost 2 bases, J lost 7 bases, and 11 bases lay in between. This CDR3 is built from 14 residues. In germline, CDR1 is MNHNY, CDR2 SVGAGI (reference sequence). In nucleotides, the CDR3 is TGTGCCAGCAGTTACATCGGACAGAGTGAAAAACTGTTTTTT. It yields the protein CASSYIGQSEKLFF.

The chain recombines TRBV29-1 with TRBJ1-6; 9 nucleotides agree with TRBD1. The germline V gene has CDR1 SQVTM and CDR2 ANQGSEA. The CDR3 covers 13 residues. Trimming at V came to 7 bases and at J to 7 bases, leaving 5 bases not matched to a gene. The chain's CDR3 is CSAGQGGNSPLHF. The CDR3, as DNA: TGCAGCGCGGGACAGGGAGGAAATTCACCCCTCCACTTT.

This clonotype came up a few times. This chain links TRBV9 with TRBJ1-5; D is undetermined. The CDR3 runs to 15 residues. Germline loops: CDR1 SGDLS, CDR2 YYNGEE. The V end was cut by 3 bases, the J end by 6 bases, with 16 bases between. This chain's CDR3 is CASSALAGEGQPQHF. CDR3 in DNA: TGTGCCAGCAGCGCTCTAGCCGGGGAGGGTCAGCCCCAGCATTTT. The variable domain in full, with the rest retrieved from reference TRBV9 and TRBJ1-5, is DSGVTQTPKHLITATGQRVTLRCSPRSGDLSVYWYQQSLDQGLQFLIQYYNGEERAKGNILERFSAQQFPDLHSELNLSSLELGDSALYFCASSALAGEGQPQHFGDGTRLSIL.

This clonotype was counted a single time. An end of the junction differs from the germline gene, which may be a read error. The chain is built from TRBV10-2 and TRBJ2-7; D unclear. Germline CDR1 reads WSHSY; CDR2 reads SAAADI. The CDR3 is 14 residues long. The CDR3 DNA is TGTGCCAGCAGCCAAGGCGGTTATGCTGGCGAGCAGTACTTC. Its protein is CASSQGGYAGEQYF.

The chain combines TRBV6-2 or TRBV6-3 with TRBJ1-2; weak D call: TRBD1 (5 bases). V lost 6 bases to trimming and J lost 1 base, with 15 bases between them. The CDR3 length is 15 residues. CDR1 and CDR2 (germline): MNHEY, SVGEGT. CDR3 in amino acids: CASRRGVGYNYGYTF. CDR3 DNA sequence: TGTGCCAGCAGAAGGGGAGTTGGGTATAACTATGGCTACACCTTC.

This clonotype has just a few counts. V and J are TRBV11-1 and TRBJ1-1; D may be TRBD1 (6 bases). This CDR3 comprises 16 residues. Trimming took 1 base from V and 2 from J, leaving 14 bases between them. Germline values: CDR1 SGHAT, CDR2 FQDESV (reference sequence). CDR3 bases: TGTGCCAGCAGCTTAGTCGGTAGCAGGGGAAACACTGAAGCTTTCTTT. Protein product: CASSLVGSRGNTEAFF.

This chain links TRBV7-9 with TRBJ2-2; D is ambiguous. Between the trimmed V and J ends, which lost 4 bases and 7 bases, there was a span of 7 bases. The CDR3 spans 12 residues. CDR1 is SEHNR and CDR2 is FQNEAQ in the germline V gene (reference sequence). The CDR3 region has the DNA TGTGCCAGCAGCTCGAATCGCGGGGAGCTGTTTTTT. Protein sequence: CASSSNRGELFF.

In this sample, this clonotype turned up many times. The chain couples TRBV28 to TRBJ1-2; possible D gene TRBD1, 5 bases. The CDR3 has 11 amino acids. V lost 8 bases to trimming and J lost 6 bases, with 10 bases between them. CDR1 is MDHEN and CDR2 is SYDVKM in the germline V gene. The DNA of the CDR3 is TGTGCCAGCCGCGTGGGGGATGGCTACACCTTC. Translated, it gives CASRVGDGYTF.

This clonotype was picked up many times. The chain couples TRBV15 to TRBJ1-6; D perhaps matches TRBD1 (6 bases). CDR3 length: 14 residues. V lost 5 bases, J lost 13 bases, and 18 bases lay in between. Germline CDR1 and CDR2: LNHNV and YYDKDF (reference sequence). Here the CDR3 reads CATSPGQGSLPLHF. CDR3 in DNA: TGTGCCACCAGCCCGGGCCAGGGGTCACTCCCCCTCCACTTT.

This clonotype was found a few times. Sequence at one end of the junction differs from germline and may be a read error. V and J are TRBV10-3 and TRBJ1-2, with TRBD1 as a possible D gene (5 bases). This CDR3 spans 14 amino acids. Germline V CDR1 and CDR2: ENHRY, SYGVKD. As DNA, the CDR3 is TGTGCCAGCAGTTACTCGGGACGGACTTATGGCTACACCTTC. Translating gives CASSYSGRTYGYTF.

At least ten counts were recorded for this clonotype. The chain uses TRBV29-1 and TRBJ2-2; 7 bases line up with TRBD2. After removal of 3 bases from V and 6 bases from J, the junction contained 7 bases not matched to a gene. The CDR3 runs to 14 residues. Per germline, CDR1 SQVTM and CDR2 ANQGSEA. The CDR3 DNA follows: TGCAGCGTTGATACGAGCGGGACCGCCGGGGAGCTGTTTTTT. Protein: CSVDTSGTAGELFF.

A word on this clonotype: The junction shows a germline mismatch at one end, possibly a read error. The chain recombines TRBV25-1 with TRBJ2-1; TRBD2 matches 13 bases. Germline values: CDR1 MGHDK, CDR2 SYGVNS. This CDR3 contains 15 residues. The CDR3 DNA is TGCGCCAGCAGCGGACTAGCGGGGGCGTACAATGAGCAGTTCTTC. Translating it yields CASSGLAGAYNEQFF.

V and J are TRBV10-3 and TRBJ1-1; 8 bases match TRBD1. CDR3 length: 16 amino acids. CDR1 is ENHRY, CDR2 SYGVKD, per germline. Trimming removed 3 bases from V and 6 bases from J; junction bases left unmatched: 12. For the CDR3, the DNA is TGTGCCATCAGTGAAGCCTGGACAGGGTATGGGGCTGAAGCTTTCTTT. Its protein product is CAISEAWTGYGAEAFF.

This clonotype was seen more than once but under ten times. V is TRBV25-1 and J is TRBJ1-2, with 10 bases identical to TRBD1. The germline V gene has CDR1 MGHDK and CDR2 SYGVNS. V trimming: 4 bases; J trimming: 6 bases; junction bases outside the gene matches: 17. This CDR3 comprises 18 residues. CDR3: CASSALRGTGAIRDGYTF. For the CDR3, the DNA is TGTGCCAGCAGTGCCCTCCGTGGGACAGGGGCAATCAGGGATGGCTACACCTTC.

The CDR3, as DNA: TGTGCCAGCAGTGCTAGAGATCGGCTAGCGGGCGAGCAGTACTTC. Its translation is CASSARDRLAGEQYF. J is TRBJ2-7 and V is TRBV25-1; TRBD2 agrees at 8 bases. This CDR3 has 15 amino acids. V dropped 4 bases and J dropped 6; count of bases not matched to a gene: 11. Germline CDR1 is MGHDK and CDR2 is SYGVNS.

In this sample, this clonotype turned up a few times. This sequence joins TRBV24-1 and TRBJ1-5, with 9 nucleotides matching TRBD1. In germline, CDR1 is KGHDR, CDR2 SFDVKD. This CDR3 has 12 amino acids. Trimming at V came to 11 bases and at J to 5 bases, leaving 3 bases not matched to a gene. The CDR3 loop is CAMRTGDQPQHF. The CDR3 bases are TGTGCCATGAGGACAGGGGATCAGCCCCAGCATTTT.

The chain has TRBV11-2 and TRBJ2-7; 8 bases agree with TRBD1. The CDR3 covers 12 residues. The V segment lost 8 bases and the J segment 3 bases; nucleotides outside the gene matches: 3. CDR1 and CDR2 (germline): SGHAT, FQNNGV. This chain's CDR3 is CASHGQGYEQYF. The CDR3 bases are TGTGCCAGCCACGGACAGGGCTACGAGCAGTACTTC.

As for this clonotype: A much larger clone lies a single base off, so this may be a read error. The chain carries TRBV15 and TRBJ1-4; D is ambiguous. CDR1 and CDR2 (germline): LNHNV, YYDKDF (reference sequence). The CDR3 is 14 amino acids. V was clipped by 5 bases and J by 7 bases, with 14 bases between them. The DNA for the CDR3 is TGTGCCACCAGCGCCTGGACGGGTCTTGAAAAACTGTTTTTT. This encodes CATSAWTGLEKLFF.

This clonotype came up many times. One end of the junction is discordant with germline, which a read error may explain. This chain joins TRBV29-1 and TRBJ1-1; no definite D call. The germline gives CDR1 SQVTM, CDR2 ANQGSEA. This CDR3 has 14 residues. In nucleotides, the CDR3 is TGCAGCGTTAAAGAACGTGGGCGGGACACTGAAGCTTTCTTT. It specifies CSVKERGRDTEAFF.

This rearrangement joins TRBV19 to TRBJ2-5; D could derive from TRBD1 or TRBD2 (5 bases each). Between the trimmed V and J ends, which lost 4 bases and 7 bases, there was a span of 22 bases. Germline CDR1 LNHDA, CDR2 SQIVND (reference sequence). This CDR3 comprises 16 residues. CDR3 sequence: CASSKLPRGSGLTQYF. CDR3 bases: TGTGCCAGTAGTAAACTCCCGAGGGGCTCGGGGTTGACCCAGTACTTC.